Sequencing of this T cell receptor (beta chain) was carried out in a study of T cell responses to AZD1222 COVID-19 vaccine. Study results and limitations: Clonal diversity was possibly underestimated, and white British individuals and females predominated among donors. Reportedly, close to half of spike-specific TCRs are directed against unmutated variant regions. Seropositive status at baseline applied to only a handful of AZD1222 recipients. Spike-specific TCR breadth and depth both grew after two AZD1222 doses.

The protocol was immunoSEQ multiplex PCR, while the TCRdb copy is restricted to in-frame clones and leaves out a portion. There are more than 65,000 clones in the sample; less than 90% occur only once, and about 23% lies in the top ten. To note about this clone: Its antigen is unknown.

Germline assignment: CDR1 SQVTM and CDR2 ANQGSEA. The V end was cut by 4 bases, the J end by 1 base, with 7 bases between. CDR3 size: 12 residues. Sequenced here: peripheral blood, sampled 28 days after the second AZD1222 dose. The sequence was collected from an adult who received the AZD1222 COVID-19 vaccine. The rearrangement links TRBV29-1 to TRBJ2-5, with a weak D call TRBD2 (5 bases). The CDR3 loop is CSVASSQETQYF. CDR3 DNA sequence: TGCAGCGTTGCTAGCAGCCAAGAGACCCAGTACTTC.